This T cell receptor (beta chain) appears in the sequencing data of a study of T-cell memory formation after mild COVID-19. MiXCR was run by TCRdb on the 5' RACE reads, yielding one entry per CDR3 protein. This table holds a few hundred thousand distinct CDR3 sequences, 15% to 20% found once. The specimen was PBMCs or a T cell subset sorted from them (not recorded which). The receptor was isolated from a man aged 18 to 30 who had mild COVID-19 (a few samples of this study predate the infection). Cell type and time point are not known.

Here the CDR3 DNA reads TGTGCCAGCAACTCGCTCCGGGACCAACGCACAGATACGCAGTATTTT. Its translation is CASNSLRDQRTDTQYF. The chain carries TRBV11-1 and TRBJ2-3; D tentatively fits TRBD1 or TRBD2 (5 bases each). The CDR3 is 16 residues long. Between the trimmed V and J ends, which lost 7 bases and 1 base, there was a span of 18 bases. CDR1 is SGHAT, CDR2 FQDESV, per germline (reference sequence).